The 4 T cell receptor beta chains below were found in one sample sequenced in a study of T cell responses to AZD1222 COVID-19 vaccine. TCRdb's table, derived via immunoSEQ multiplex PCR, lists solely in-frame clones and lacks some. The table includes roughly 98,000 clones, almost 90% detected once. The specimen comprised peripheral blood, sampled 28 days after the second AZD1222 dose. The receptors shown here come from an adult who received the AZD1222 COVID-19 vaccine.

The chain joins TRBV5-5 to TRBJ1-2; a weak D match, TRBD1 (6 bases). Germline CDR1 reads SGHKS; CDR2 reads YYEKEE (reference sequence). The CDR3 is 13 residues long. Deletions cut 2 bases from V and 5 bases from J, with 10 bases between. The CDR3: CASSFGQKYGYTF. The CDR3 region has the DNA TGTGCCAGCAGCTTTGGACAGAAATATGGCTACACCTTC.

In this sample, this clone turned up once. This CDR3 reads CASRGLALDNEQFF. CDR3 in DNA: TGCGCCAGCAGAGGACTAGCGCTTGACAATGAGCAGTTCTTC. This chain connects TRBV4-1 to TRBJ2-1, with 9 positions matching TRBD2. Germline V gene data show CDR1 as MGHRA and CDR2 as YSYEKL. The CDR3 consists of 14 residues. Trimming took 6 bases from V and 5 from J; bases not matched to a gene: 5.

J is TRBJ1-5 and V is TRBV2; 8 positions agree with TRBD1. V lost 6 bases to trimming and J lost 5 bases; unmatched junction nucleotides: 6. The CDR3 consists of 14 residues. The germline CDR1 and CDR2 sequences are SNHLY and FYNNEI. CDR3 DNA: TGTGCCAGCAGATCTCGACAGGGGTATCAGCCCCAGCATTTT. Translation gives CASRSRQGYQPQHF.

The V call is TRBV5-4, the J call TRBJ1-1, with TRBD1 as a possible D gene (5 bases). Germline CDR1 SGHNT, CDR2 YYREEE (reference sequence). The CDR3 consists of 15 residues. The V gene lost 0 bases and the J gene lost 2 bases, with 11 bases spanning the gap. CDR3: CASSLAGGGNTEAFF. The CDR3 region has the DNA TGTGCCAGCAGCTTGGCGGGGGGGGGAAACACTGAAGCTTTCTTT. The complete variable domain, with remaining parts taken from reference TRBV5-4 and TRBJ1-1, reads ETGVTQSPTHLIKTRGQQVTLRCSSQSGHNTVSWYQQALGQGPQFIFQYYREEENGRGNFPPRFSGLQFPNYSSELNVNALELDDSALYLCASSLAGGGNTEAFFGQGTRLTVV.